The following is a T cell receptor gamma chain sequence with its context. One base away lies a much larger clone, so this may be a sequencing read error. The sample comes from a study of gamma-delta T cells after stem cell transplantation. TCRdb re-called the RT-PCR reads using CATT. The table shows some 4,500 gamma-chain clones, with approximately 21% occurring only once. The germline CDR1 and CDR2 sequences are EGSTGY and YDSYTSSV. There are 12 residues in the CDR3. J lost 2 bases, V lost 4 bases, and 2 bases had no gene match. Material: gamma-delta T cells. The sequence derives from a human donor. It is not recorded whose cells these are; they may come from a transplant donor. The chain uses TRGV4 and TRGJ1 or TRGJ2. CDR3 in amino acids: CATWEHYYKKLF. The CDR3 DNA is TGTGCCACCTGGGAGCATTATTATAAGAAACTCTTT.